This entry features one T cell receptor (beta chain) sequence. Its antigen is not known. The read terminates 3 residues ahead of where the CDR3 ends, so the germline J gene completes it. This record comes from a study of T cells in women clearing cervical HPV infection. Study-wide results and limits: TRBV6-7 relative abundance averaged 0.11% in cases and 0.15% to 0.2% in controls.

HPV was found by MY09/MY11 PCR and dot-blot genotyping. TCR beta CDR3 amplified by multiplex PCR from approximately 1,200 ng genomic DNA. This table comes from immunoSEQ multiplex PCR, and its TCRdb copy is limited to in-frame clones, with some not included. The sample has roughly 40,000 clones. From germline, CDR1 is KGHSH and CDR2 LQKENI. This CDR3 has 16 residues. Trimming left V 2 bases short and J 2 bases short, with 15 bases between. This receptor was taken from a woman between 18 and 70 years old with a cervical HPV16 infection that either progressed to CIN3+ or cleared (not recorded which). Sequencing was carried out using blood buffy coat. The chain is built from TRBV18 and TRBJ1-2; a possible D gene is TRBD1 (6 bases). CDR3 DNA (partial): TGTGCCAGCTCACCAGTAGGGCAGGGGCAAAACTATGGC. It yields the protein CASSPVGQGQNYG. The complete CDR3 reads CASSPVGQGQNYGYTF.